The 14 T cell receptor beta chains below all came from one sample that was sequenced in a study of T cell responses to AZD1222 COVID-19 vaccine listed by TCRdb under 2021. This specimen's time point label, per the study, means: about 28 days (+/-7) after the second vaccine dose. Library prep was done by the immunoSEQ multiplex PCR assay. TCRdb carries this immuneACCESS record with in-frame sequences only. Its versions omit some clonotypes, under half of them owing to an unresolved V gene in the studies checked, with the rest unexplained. Here the sample has around 99,000 clones; about 93% occur a single time. The leading ten clones occupy roughly 6.2% of the sample. The sequenced sample was peripheral blood, obtained 28 days after the second AZD1222 dose. The origin of the receptors is an adult who received the AZD1222 COVID-19 vaccine.

The chain carries TRBV7-9 and TRBJ2-2, with a weak D call TRBD1 (7 bases). Per germline, CDR1 SEHNR and CDR2 FQNEAQ (reference sequence). This CDR3 contains 17 residues. V dropped 5 bases and J dropped 6 bases, with 22 bases sitting between them. The CDR3 DNA reads TGTGCCAGCAGCGACAGGGAGGTGACAGGGATCGCCGGGGAGCTGTTTTTT. As protein: CASSDREVTGIAGELFF.

The genes are TRBV4-3 and TRBJ2-1, with a possible D match to TRBD2 (6 bases). Trimming pared 1 base from V and 4 bases from J, leaving 17 bases between. The V gene's germline CDR1 is LGHNA and CDR2 YSLEER. The CDR3 loop spans 17 amino acids. CDR3 in DNA: TGCGCCAGCAGCCAAGGGGCTAGCGTTGCCCTATACAATGAGCAGTTCTTC. Its protein is CASSQGASVALYNEQFF.

This clone appeared a single time. V is TRBV20-1 and J is TRBJ1-1; 8 nucleotides line up with TRBD1. Per germline, CDR1 DFQATT and CDR2 SNEGSKA (reference sequence). The CDR3 runs to 11 residues. The V segment lost 5 bases and the J segment 6 bases; nucleotides outside the gene matches: 2. For the CDR3, the DNA is TGCAGTGCTGGACAGGGACCTGAAGCTTTCTTT. As protein: CSAGQGPEAFF.

This sequence joins TRBV2 and TRBJ1-4, with 7 bases lining up with TRBD1. V was clipped by 5 bases and J by 7 bases; unmatched bases: 7. CDR1 is SNHLY, CDR2 FYNNEI, per germline. The CDR3 has 14 residues. CDR3 residues: CASSKRGGSEKLFF. DNA for the CDR3: TGTGCCAGCAGTAAAAGAGGGGGCAGTGAAAAACTGTTTTTT.

V gene TRBV10-1 combines with J gene TRBJ2-7; the D is unclear. From germline, CDR1 is WNHNN and CDR2 SYGVQD (reference sequence). CDR3 length: 15 residues. V was cut by 3 bases and J by 6 bases, with 18 bases left in between. CDR3 in amino acids: CASSEQRGSLREQYF. The CDR3 nucleotides are TGCGCCAGCAGTGAACAGAGAGGTTCCCTGCGCGAGCAGTACTTC.

V usage is TRBV7-2 and J usage is TRBJ2-7; 10 bases match TRBD1. Germline-derived CDR1 and CDR2 are SGHTA and FQGNSA. The CDR3 runs 16 residues. V was pared by 3 bases and J by 5 bases, with 10 bases of the junction left unmatched. The CDR3: CASSLGARDRGDEQYF. In nucleotides, the CDR3 is TGTGCCAGCAGCTTGGGAGCCAGGGACAGGGGAGACGAGCAGTACTTC.

CDR3 sequence (DNA): TGTGCTAGTGGTTTAGACAGGGTGAACACTGAAGCTTTCTTT. Protein: CASGLDRVNTEAFF. V gene TRBV12-5 combines with J gene TRBJ1-1; 7 bases fit TRBD1. The V gene end was trimmed by 3 bases and the J gene end by 0 bases; junction bases not matched to a gene: 1. Germline V gene sequence: CDR1 LGHNT, CDR2 FRNRAP. This CDR3 has 14 amino acids.

V usage is TRBV14 and J usage is TRBJ2-7, with a possible D match to TRBD1 (5 bases). With 3 bases removed from V and 3 bases from J, the gap between germline ends came to 21 bases. Per the germline V gene, CDR1 is SGHDN and CDR2 is FVKESK. The CDR3 loop spans 17 amino acids. The CDR3 protein is CASSQAKGQLPLYEQYF. The CDR3 coding sequence is TGTGCCAGCAGCCAGGCTAAGGGGCAACTCCCCCTCTACGAGCAGTACTTC.

J is TRBJ1-3 and V is TRBV28; the match to TRBD1 covers 7 bases. J lost 7 bases, V lost 0 bases, and 9 bases had no gene match. CDR1 is MDHEN, CDR2 SYDVKM, per germline. The CDR3 is 16 residues long. As DNA, the CDR3 is TGTGCCAGCAGTTTATGGGCGCAGGGGGGGAGGAACACCATATATTTT. Amino acids: CASSLWAQGGRNTIYF.

V usage is TRBV6-7 and J usage is TRBJ2-1, with 13 bases matching TRBD2. TRBV6-7 is an open reading frame, and its role is uncertain. Unmatched junction bases numbered 14, after V lost 0 bases and J lost 9 bases. The CDR3 runs 19 residues. In DNA form, the CDR3 reads TGTGCCAGCAGTTACTCCGGGACTAGCGGGGCCGCCACCCTCGGTGAGCAGTTCTTC. Encoded protein: CASSYSGTSGAATLGEQFF.

CDR3 nucleotide sequence: TGTGCCACCAGGGGTCCGCGGGCCACTGAAGCTTTCTTT. Protein: CATRGPRATEAFF. This chain uses TRBV24-1 with TRBJ1-1, with D unresolved. The CDR3 is 13 amino acids. Germline V gene sequence: CDR1 KGHDR, CDR2 SFDVKD. Trimming left V 7 bases short and J 4 bases short, with 12 bases between.

The chain joins TRBV2 to TRBJ2-1; 10 positions agree with TRBD2. J lost 0 bases, V lost 10 bases, and 9 bases had no gene match. The CDR3 loop spans 16 amino acids. The germline gives CDR1 SNHLY, CDR2 FYNNEI. This chain's CDR3 is CATVTSGSSSYNEQFF. The CDR3 DNA is TGTGCCACCGTGACTAGCGGGTCTTCCTCCTACAATGAGCAGTTCTTC.

The sample holds one count of this clone. The chain carries TRBV2 and TRBJ1-5; D gene uncertain. The V gene lost 7 bases and the J gene lost 4 bases, with 11 bases spanning the gap. Germline values: CDR1 SNHLY, CDR2 FYNNEI. This CDR3 has 13 residues. The CDR3 sequence is CASTRIGNQPQHF. Here the CDR3 DNA reads TGTGCCAGCACTCGAATAGGGAATCAGCCCCAGCATTTT.

J is TRBJ1-4 and V is TRBV3-1 (or the pseudogene TRBV3-2); the D is unclear. This CDR3 comprises 11 residues. Germline CDR1 and CDR2: LGHDT and YNNKEL (reference sequence). The V and J ends lost 3 bases and 14 bases respectively, with 10 bases between them. CDR3 sequence reads: CASSHLEGLFF. DNA of the CDR3: TGTGCCAGCAGCCACCTAGAAGGGCTGTTTTTT.